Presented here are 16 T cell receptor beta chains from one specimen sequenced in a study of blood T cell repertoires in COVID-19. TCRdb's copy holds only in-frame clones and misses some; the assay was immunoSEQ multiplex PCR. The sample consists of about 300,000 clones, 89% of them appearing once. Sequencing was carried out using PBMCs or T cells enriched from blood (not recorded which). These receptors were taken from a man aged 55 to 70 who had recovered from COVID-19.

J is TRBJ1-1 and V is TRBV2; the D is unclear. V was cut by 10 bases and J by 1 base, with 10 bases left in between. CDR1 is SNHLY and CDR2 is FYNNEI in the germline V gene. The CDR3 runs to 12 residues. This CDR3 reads CATRAENTEAFF. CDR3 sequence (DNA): TGTGCCACAAGAGCGGAGAACACTGAAGCTTTCTTT.

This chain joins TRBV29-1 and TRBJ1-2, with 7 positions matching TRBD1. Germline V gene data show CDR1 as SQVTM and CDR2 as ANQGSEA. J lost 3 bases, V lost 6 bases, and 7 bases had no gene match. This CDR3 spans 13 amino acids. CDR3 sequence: CSVQDRVHYGYTF. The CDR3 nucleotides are TGCAGCGTCCAAGACAGGGTCCACTATGGCTACACCTTC. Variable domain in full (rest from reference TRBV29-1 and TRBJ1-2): SAVISQKPSRDICQRGTSLTIQCQVDSQVTMMFWYRQQPGQSLTLIATANQGSEATYESGFVIDKFPISRPNLTFSTLTVSNMSPEDSSIYLCSVQDRVHYGYTFGSGTRLTVV.

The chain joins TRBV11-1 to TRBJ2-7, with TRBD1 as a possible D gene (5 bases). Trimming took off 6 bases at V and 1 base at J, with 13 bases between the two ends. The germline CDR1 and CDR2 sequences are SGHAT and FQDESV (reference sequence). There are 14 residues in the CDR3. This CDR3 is CASREQVSSYEQYF. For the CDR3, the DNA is TGTGCCAGCAGGGAACAGGTATCATCCTACGAGCAGTACTTC.

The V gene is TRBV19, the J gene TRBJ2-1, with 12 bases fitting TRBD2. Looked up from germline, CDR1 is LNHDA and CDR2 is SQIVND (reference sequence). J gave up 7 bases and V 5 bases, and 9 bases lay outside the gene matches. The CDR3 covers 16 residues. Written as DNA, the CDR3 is TGTGCCAGTAGTCGATCGGGACTAGCGGGCGTTAATGAGCAGTTCTTC. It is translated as CASSRSGLAGVNEQFF.

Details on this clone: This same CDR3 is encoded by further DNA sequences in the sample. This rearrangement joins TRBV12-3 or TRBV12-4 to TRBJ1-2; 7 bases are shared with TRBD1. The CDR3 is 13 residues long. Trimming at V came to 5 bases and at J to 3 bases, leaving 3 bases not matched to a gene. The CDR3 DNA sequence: TGTGCCAGCAGTCTCGACAGGGACTATGGCTACACCTTC. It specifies CASSLDRDYGYTF.

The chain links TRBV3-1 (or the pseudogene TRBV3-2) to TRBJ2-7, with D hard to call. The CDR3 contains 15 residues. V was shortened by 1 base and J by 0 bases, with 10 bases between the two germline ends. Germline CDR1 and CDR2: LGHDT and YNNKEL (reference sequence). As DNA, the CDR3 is TGTGCCAGCAGCCAAGTAGGCGGAGCCTCCTACGAGCAGTACTTC. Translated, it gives CASSQVGGASYEQYF.

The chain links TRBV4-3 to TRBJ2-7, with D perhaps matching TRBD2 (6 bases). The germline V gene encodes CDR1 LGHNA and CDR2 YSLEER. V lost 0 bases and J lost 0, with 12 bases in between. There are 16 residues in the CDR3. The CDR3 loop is CASSQDWREASYEQYF. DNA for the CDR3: TGCGCCAGCAGCCAAGATTGGAGGGAGGCCTCCTACGAGCAGTACTTC.

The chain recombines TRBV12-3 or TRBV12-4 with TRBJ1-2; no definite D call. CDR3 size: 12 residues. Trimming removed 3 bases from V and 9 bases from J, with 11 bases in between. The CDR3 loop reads CASSFSGISYTF. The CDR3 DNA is TGTGCCAGCAGTTTTTCGGGTATTAGCTACACCTTC.

CDR3 protein: CATSEKGAGGNEQFF. In DNA, the CDR3 is TGTGCCACCAGTGAGAAGGGTGCCGGGGGGAATGAGCAGTTCTTC. V is TRBV24-1 and J is TRBJ2-1; TRBD2 matches at 7 bases. CDR1 KGHDR and CDR2 SFDVKD come from the germline V gene. The CDR3 is 15 amino acids. The ends lost 4 bases at V and 7 bases at J; junction bases unmatched: 9.

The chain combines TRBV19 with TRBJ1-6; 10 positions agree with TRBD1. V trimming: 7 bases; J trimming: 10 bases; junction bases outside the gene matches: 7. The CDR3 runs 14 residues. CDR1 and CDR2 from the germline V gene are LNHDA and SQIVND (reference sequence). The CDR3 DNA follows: TGTGCCAGTACTCGACAGGGGGCGGAATCACCCCTCCACTTT. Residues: CASTRQGAESPLHF.

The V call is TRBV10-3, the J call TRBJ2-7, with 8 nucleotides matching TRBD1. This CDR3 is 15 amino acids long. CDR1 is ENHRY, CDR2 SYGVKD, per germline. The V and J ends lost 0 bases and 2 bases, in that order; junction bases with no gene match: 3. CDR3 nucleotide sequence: TGTGCCATCAGTGAGTCGGGGACAGGTGCCTACGAGCAGTACTTC. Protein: CAISESGTGAYEQYF.

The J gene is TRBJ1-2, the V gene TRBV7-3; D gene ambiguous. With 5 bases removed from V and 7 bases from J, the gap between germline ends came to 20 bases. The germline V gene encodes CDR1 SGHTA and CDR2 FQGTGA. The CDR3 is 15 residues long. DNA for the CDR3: TGTGCCAGCAGCCCTACCAAACTACGAGAGGGTGGCTACACCTTC. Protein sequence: CASSPTKLREGGYTF.

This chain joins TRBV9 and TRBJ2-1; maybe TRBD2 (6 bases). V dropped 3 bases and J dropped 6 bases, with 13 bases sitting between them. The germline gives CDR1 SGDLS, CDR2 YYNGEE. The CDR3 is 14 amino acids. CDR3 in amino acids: CASSAGLHPNEQFF. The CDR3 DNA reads TGTGCCAGCAGCGCGGGACTCCACCCCAATGAGCAGTTCTTC.

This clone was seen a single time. The CDR3 protein is CASSLWRNSPLHF. The CDR3 DNA reads as TGTGCCAGCAGTTTATGGAGGAATTCACCCCTCCACTTT. This chain links TRBV28 with TRBJ1-6; D gene uncertain. The CDR3 has 13 residues. V gave up 0 bases and J gave up 7 bases, with 4 bases separating them. The germline V gene encodes CDR1 MDHEN and CDR2 SYDVKM.

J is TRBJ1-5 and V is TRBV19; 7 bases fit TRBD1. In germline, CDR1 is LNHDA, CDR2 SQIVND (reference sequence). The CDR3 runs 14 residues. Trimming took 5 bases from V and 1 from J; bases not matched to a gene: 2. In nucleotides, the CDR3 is TGTGCCAGTAGTCTGACAGGGAGCAATCAGCCCCAGCATTTT. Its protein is CASSLTGSNQPQHF.

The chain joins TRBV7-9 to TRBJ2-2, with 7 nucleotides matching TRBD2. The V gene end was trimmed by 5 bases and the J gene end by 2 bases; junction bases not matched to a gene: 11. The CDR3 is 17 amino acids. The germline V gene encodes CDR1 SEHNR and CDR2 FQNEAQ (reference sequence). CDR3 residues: CASSPGLAALNTGELFF. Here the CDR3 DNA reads TGTGCCAGCAGCCCCGGTCTAGCGGCCCTTAACACCGGGGAGCTGTTTTTT.